Listed below are T cell receptor beta chains from one sample, sequenced in a study of cytomegalovirus exposure and HLA in healthy donors. TCRdb keeps only in-frame clones here, not all; method: immunoSEQ multiplex PCR. Of about 190,000 clones listed, around 85% are singletons. The sequenced sample consisted of PBMCs. These receptors were taken from a boy younger than 10 in good health and CMV-seronegative. Each CDR3 is given with its conserved first and last residue. Each record gives: V gene, J gene, D gene, clone size, CDR3 DNA, CDR3 protein. A D gene is named only where the DNA matches it firmly. The size of a clone is reported for some rows only, either as once, few or many, or as a class for expanded clones.

TRBV5-4	TRBJ2-7	.	.	TGTGCCAGCAGCTTGGGGCAGGGGTTCCGCGAGCAGTACTTC	CASSLGQGFREQYF
TRBV27	TRBJ1-2	.	.	TGTGCCAGCAGTTTAACAGGGAATCCCTATGGCTACACCTTC	CASSLTGNPYGYTF
TRBV6-4	TRBJ2-2	TRBD1	.	TGTGCCAGCAGTGACGGCAGGGGGAGCACCGGGGAGCTGTTTTTT	CASSDGRGSTGELFF
TRBV5-1	TRBJ2-7	TRBD1	.	TGCGCCAGCAGCTGGGATCCGACAGGGATCTACGAGCAGTACTTC	CASSWDPTGIYEQYF
TRBV5-1	TRBJ1-1	.	few	TGCGCCAGCAGCCTGTCTGTGGGGGGTGCCACTGAAGCTTTCTTT	CASSLSVGGATEAFF
TRBV4-1	TRBJ2-7	TRBD2	.	TGCGCCAGCTCCCAGGCGGGGCTAGCGGGCCACTACGAGCAGTACTTC	CASSQAGLAGHYEQYF
TRBV6-1	TRBJ1-5	.	.	TGTGCCAGCAGTGACCGTGTGAGACAGCCCCAGCATTTT	CASSDRVRQPQHF
TRBV11-2	TRBJ2-1	TRBD2	.	TGTGCCAGCAGCAGCTTTAGCGGGAGGGAAAGTGGGGAGCAGTTCTTC	CASSSFSGRESGEQFF
TRBV4-1	TRBJ2-1	TRBD1	.	TGCGCCAGCAGCCAAGTAAGACAGGGGGGGTACAATGAGCAGTTCTTC	CASSQVRQGGYNEQFF
TRBV2	TRBJ1-4	.	.	TGTGCCAGCAGTCCTGACAGAAAGGGAAAACTGTTTTTT	CASSPDRKGKLFF
TRBV2	TRBJ2-1	.	.	TGTGCCAGCAGTGAGGGCAGGGGTTACAATGAGCAGTTCTTC	CASSEGRGYNEQFF
TRBV14	TRBJ2-1	TRBD2	.	TGTGCCAGCAGCGAATCCTGGGTAGCGGGAGGCGAGCAGTTCTTC	CASSESWVAGGEQFF
TRBV6-5	TRBJ2-3	TRBD2	.	TGTGCCAGCAGTTACCCGAGCGGGGGGGGCGCAGATACGCAGTATTTT	CASSYPSGGGADTQYF
TRBV6-1	TRBJ2-2	.	.	TGTGCCAGCAGTGTACAGCTGAACACCGGGGAGCTGTTTTTT	CASSVQLNTGELFF
TRBV6-5	TRBJ1-1	TRBD1	once	TGTGCCAGCAGCCTATCCCAGACAGGGTGGGCTGAAGCTTTCTTT	CASSLSQTGWAEAFF
TRBV15	TRBJ2-1	TRBD1	.	TGTGCCACCAGCAGAGAATTGGCAGGGGGCGGCGAGAATGAGCAGTTCTTC	CATSRELAGGGENEQFF
TRBV5-6	TRBJ1-6	TRBD1	.	TGTGCCAGCAGCCACAGGGGGAACTCACCCCTCCACTTT	CASSHRGNSPLHF
TRBV11-2	TRBJ2-1	TRBD1	.	TGTGCCAGCAGCTTAGATAGGACAGGCAATGAGCAGTTCTTC	CASSLDRTGNEQFF
TRBV7-2	TRBJ1-5	.	.	TGTGCCAGCAGCTTAGAATCAGGAGGGGATCAGCCCCAGCATTTT	CASSLESGGDQPQHF
TRBV21-1	TRBJ1-4	.	.	TGTGCCAGCAGCAAAGCCCGGGAGTCTAATGAAAAACTGTTTTTT	CASSKARESNEKLFF
TRBV9	TRBJ2-3	TRBD2	.	TGTGCCAGCAGCGTAGGGGGTAGCGGGAGCCCCACAGATACGCAGTATTTT	CASSVGGSGSPTDTQYF
TRBV6-1	TRBJ2-3	TRBD1	.	TGTGCCAGCAGTGCAGACAGGGTGTCAGATACGCAGTATTTT	CASSADRVSDTQYF
TRBV5-4	TRBJ2-6	.	.	TGTGCCAGCAGCTTGGTTGGGCAACCTGGGGCCAACGTCCTGACTTTC	CASSLVGQPGANVLTF
TRBV27	TRBJ2-1	TRBD2	.	TGTGCCAGCAGTCTGACTAGCGGGGGAGAAAGCTCCTACAATGAGCAGTTCTTC	CASSLTSGGESSYNEQFF
TRBV9	TRBJ1-1	.	.	TGTGCCAGCAGCCGGGGGGGGGAGAACACTGAAGCTTTCTTT	CASSRGGENTEAFF
TRBV6-1	TRBJ2-1	TRBD1	.	TGTGCCAGCAGTGAGCAGGGGGCCTACAATGAGCAGTTCTTC	CASSEQGAYNEQFF
TRBV30	TRBJ2-3	TRBD2	.	TGTGCCTGGAGTGCAAGCGGGGGGTTCACAGATACGCAGTATTTT	CAWSASGGFTDTQYF
TRBV25-1	TRBJ1-4	TRBD1	.	TGTGCCAGCAGTGCCCGGGACAGAAGTCTAAATGAAAAACTGTTTTTT	CASSARDRSLNEKLFF
TRBV11-2	TRBJ2-3	.	once	TGTGCCAGCAGCCGCGGCAGGGATTTAGAGGCCGGCACAGATACGCAGTATTTT	CASSRGRDLEAGTDTQYF
TRBV2	TRBJ1-2	TRBD1	.	TGTGCCAGCAGTGAAGCGTGGACAGGGGGCGATGGCTACACCTTC	CASSEAWTGGDGYTF
TRBV7-9	TRBJ2-6	.	.	TGTGCCAGCAGCTTCGAGGCCTCTGGGGCCAACGTCCTGACTTTC	CASSFEASGANVLTF
TRBV19	TRBJ2-1	.	.	TGTGCCAGTAGTATATCGGGGATTTCATCTCCCTACAATGAGCAGTTCTTC	CASSISGISSPYNEQFF
TRBV10-3	TRBJ1-2	.	.	TGTGCCATCAGTGAGTCGTACAGGATGGGCTATGGCTACACCTTC	CAISESYRMGYGYTF
TRBV7-6	TRBJ1-2	.	once	TGTGCCAGCAGCCCAACCGGGACAAACGACCGGGGCTACACCTTC	CASSPTGTNDRGYTF
TRBV5-6	TRBJ1-5	.	once	TGTGCCAGCAGCGCCAGGGGCTATAGCAATCAGCCCCAGCATTTT	CASSARGYSNQPQHF
TRBV2	TRBJ2-3	.	.	TGTGCCAGCAGTGAAGAATTCCCACCCTCGGGACTTTACACAGATACGCAGTATTTT	CASSEEFPPSGLYTDTQYF
TRBV14	TRBJ2-5	.	few	TGTGCCAGCAGCCAACAGGTCCCCGAAGAGACCCAGTACTTC	CASSQQVPEETQYF
TRBV10-3	TRBJ2-1	TRBD2	once	TGTGCCATCAGTGACACTAGCGGGAGCCCTATCCCTTCCTACAATGAGCAGTTCTTC	CAISDTSGSPIPSYNEQFF
TRBV7-3	TRBJ2-3	TRBD2	.	TGTGCCAGCAGCGTTCAGGGACTAGCGCCTCGAGATACGCAGTATTTT	CASSVQGLAPRDTQYF
TRBV15	TRBJ2-5	.	.	TGTGCCACCAGCAGAGACCACACCCAAGAGACCCAGTACTTC	CATSRDHTQETQYF
TRBV2	TRBJ2-7	.	.	TGTGCCAGCAATATAGGAGGGTCCTACGAGCAGTACTTC	CASNIGGSYEQYF
TRBV14	TRBJ1-2	.	.	TGTGCCAGCAGCCAAGCTACGGGGGGCTATGGCTACACCTTC	CASSQATGGYGYTF
TRBV5-1	TRBJ2-1	TRBD2	.	TGCGCCAGCAGCTTGAGTAGCGGGGTATACAATGAGCAGTTCTTC	CASSLSSGVYNEQFF
TRBV9	TRBJ2-3	TRBD2	few	TGTGCCAGCAGCACACCTCCGGGACTACAGAGCACAGATACGCAGTATTTT	CASSTPPGLQSTDTQYF
TRBV27	TRBJ1-1	.	once	TGTGCCAGCAGTTTATCCGGGGTTAGCGCTGAAGCTTTCTTT	CASSLSGVSAEAFF
TRBV14	TRBJ2-3	TRBD2	.	TGTGCCAGCAGCCAAGATGCGGGGGGTACCACAGATACGCAGTATTTT	CASSQDAGGTTDTQYF
TRBV28	TRBJ2-7	TRBD2	.	TGTGCCAGCAGTTTCCTATCTAGCGGATCCAGCTCCTACGAGCAGTACTTC	CASSFLSSGSSSYEQYF
TRBV19	TRBJ2-7	TRBD1	.	TGTGCCAGTAGTATCTCAGGGGGACCCTACGAGCAGTACTTC	CASSISGGPYEQYF
TRBV11-3	TRBJ2-3	.	.	TGTGCCAGCAGCTTAGGTACTAGAGATACGCAGTATTTT	CASSLGTRDTQYF
TRBV18	TRBJ1-5	TRBD1	.	TGTGCCAGCTCACCTCTTGGTCCCGGGACAGATTTTAATCAGCCCCAGCATTTT	CASSPLGPGTDFNQPQHF
TRBV9	TRBJ1-2	.	.	TGTGCCAGCAGCGTAGGACCGAACAAGAGGAGTAGGGGCTACACCTTC	CASSVGPNKRSRGYTF